The 8 T cell receptor beta chains below were found in one sample sequenced in a study of neurological immune-mediated disorders. One entry per CDR3 protein results from TCRdb running MiXCR on the 5' RACE reads. The sample lists about 40,000 distinct CDR3 sequences; 2.5% were seen once. Sequencing was carried out using PBMCs. Source of these receptors: a man between 45 and 60 years old with multiple sclerosis.

This clonotype was seen at least ten times. The chain links TRBV7-2 to TRBJ1-1; no reliable D call. V gave up 3 bases and J gave up 1 base, with 6 bases separating them. Looked up from germline, CDR1 is SGHTA and CDR2 is FQGNSA. CDR3 length: 13 amino acids. CDR3 in amino acids: CASSFNTNTEAFF. As DNA, the CDR3 is TGTGCCAGCAGCTTCAACACGAACACTGAAGCTTTCTTT.

This clonotype was seen many times. The chain couples TRBV29-1 to TRBJ2-5, with 7 bases fitting TRBD1. The junction had 5 bases not matched to a gene; V was cut back by 3 bases and J by 4 bases. The length of the CDR3 is 13 residues. Germline V gene data show CDR1 as SQVTM and CDR2 as ANQGSEA. This chain's CDR3 is CSVERGLGETQYF. Here the CDR3 DNA reads TGCAGCGTTGAGAGGGGGCTAGGAGAGACCCAGTACTTC.

V is TRBV20-1 and J is TRBJ2-2; D is possibly TRBD2 (6 bases). CDR1 and CDR2 (germline): DFQATT, SNEGSKA (reference sequence). The CDR3 contains 16 residues. Trimming took 4 bases from V and 1 from J, leaving 16 bases between them. The CDR3 spells CSATPYGGVNTGELFF. As DNA, the CDR3 is TGCAGTGCTACCCCTTACGGGGGAGTGAACACCGGGGAGCTGTTTTTT.

Concerning this clonotype itself: A read error may account for a junction end that differs from germline. The J gene is TRBJ1-5, the V gene TRBV24-1, with no clear D. The CDR3 sequence is 12 residues long. The germline V gene has CDR1 KGHDR and CDR2 SFDVKD. The CDR3 loop is CATSDFDQPQNF. In nucleotides, the CDR3 is TGTGCCACCAGTGATTTTGACCAGCCCCAGAATTTT.

This clonotype showed up just a few times. At one of its ends the junction is not consistent with the germline gene, which may arise from a read error. The rearrangement joins TRBV19 to TRBJ1-5; D is ambiguous. The CDR3 covers 17 residues. Germline loops: CDR1 LNHDA, CDR2 SQIVND (reference sequence). The CDR3 DNA is TGTGCCAGTAGTCCCCAAACCCGAACCTATAGCAATCAGCCCCAGAATTTT. It specifies CASSPQTRTYSNQPQNF.

This clonotype showed up many times. V gene TRBV5-1 combines with J gene TRBJ1-1; tentative D call: TRBD1 (6 bases). The CDR3 totals 14 residues. CDR1 SGHRS and CDR2 YFSETQ come from the germline V gene. V was pared by 4 bases and J by 6 bases, with 16 bases between. CDR3 coding DNA: TGCGCCAGCAGCCCCACCAAGACAGGCGCTGAAGCTTTCTTT. It translates to CASSPTKTGAEAFF. The variable domain in full, with the rest retrieved from reference TRBV5-1 and TRBJ1-1, is KAGVTQTPRYLIKTRGQQVTLSCSPISGHRSVSWYQQTPGQGLQFLFEYFSETQRNKGNFPGRFSGRQFSNSRSEMNVSTLELGDSALYLCASSPTKTGAEAFFGQGTRLTVV.

At least ten counts were recorded for this clonotype. This sequence joins TRBV3-1 and TRBJ2-1, with D tentatively TRBD1 or TRBD2 (5 bases each). This CDR3 has 16 amino acids. V was shortened by 3 bases and J by 8 bases, with 20 bases between the two germline ends. Germline loops: CDR1 LGHDT, CDR2 YNNKEL (reference sequence). CDR3 protein: CASSHEGRGAVDEQFF. The CDR3 region has the DNA TGTGCCAGCAGCCATGAGGGACGGGGAGCGGTCGATGAGCAGTTCTTC.

At least ten counts were recorded for this clonotype. The V gene is TRBV2, the J gene TRBJ1-1; TRBD1 might be the D (5 bases). V lost 8 bases, J lost 7 bases, and 20 bases lay in between. The CDR3 runs 14 residues. Germline CDR1 reads SNHLY; CDR2 reads FYNNEI. CDR3 sequence reads: CASGTSARADEAFF. The CDR3 DNA follows: TGTGCCAGCGGTACCTCAGCCAGGGCCGATGAAGCTTTCTTT.